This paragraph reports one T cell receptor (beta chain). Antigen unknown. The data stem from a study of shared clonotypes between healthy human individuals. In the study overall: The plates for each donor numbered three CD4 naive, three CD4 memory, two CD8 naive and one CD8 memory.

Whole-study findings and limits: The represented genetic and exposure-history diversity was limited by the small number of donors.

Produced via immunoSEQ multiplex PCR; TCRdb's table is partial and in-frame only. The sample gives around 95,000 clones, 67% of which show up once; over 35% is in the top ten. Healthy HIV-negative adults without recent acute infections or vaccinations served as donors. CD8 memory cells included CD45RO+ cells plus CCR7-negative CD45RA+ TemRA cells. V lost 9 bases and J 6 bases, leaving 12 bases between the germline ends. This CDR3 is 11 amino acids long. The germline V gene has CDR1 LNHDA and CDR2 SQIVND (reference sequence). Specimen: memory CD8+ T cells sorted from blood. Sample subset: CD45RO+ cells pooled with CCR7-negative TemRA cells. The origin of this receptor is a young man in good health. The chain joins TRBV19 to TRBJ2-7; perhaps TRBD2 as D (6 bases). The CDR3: CASSNGGEQYF. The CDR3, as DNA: TGTGCCAGCTCGAACGGGGGCGAGCAGTACTTC.